This record concerns one T cell receptor (beta chain) sequence. Method: immunoSEQ multiplex PCR; TCRdb's copy keeps in-frame clones and lacks some. This table has 100,000 to 130,000 clones, about nine tenths appearing once. These data come from a study of T cell changes during pregnancy in multiple sclerosis. The material was peripheral blood, obtained in the third trimester of pregnancy. The sequence was collected from a female donor in good health, enrolled as a control in a pregnancy study.

CDR3 loop: CASSVTGGGSTDTQYF. CDR3 nucleotides: TGTGCCAGCAGCGTTACAGGGGGCGGGAGCACAGATACGCAGTATTTT. The chain employs TRBV9 and TRBJ2-3; TRBD1 agrees at 9 bases. From germline, CDR1 is SGDLS and CDR2 YYNGEE. V shed 2 bases and J 0 bases; nucleotides not matched to a gene: 4. This CDR3 contains 16 residues. Looking up the rest from reference TRBV9 and TRBJ2-3 gives the full variable domain: DSGVTQTPKHLITATGQRVTLRCSPRSGDLSVYWYQQSLDQGLQFLIQYYNGEERAKGNILERFSAQQFPDLHSELNLSSLELGDSALYFCASSVTGGGSTDTQYFGPGTRLTVL.